This TCR beta chain was captured by sequencing in a study of T-cell reconstitution after alpha-beta-depleted transplantation in children. Only a few counts were recorded for this clonotype. CDR3 length equals 16 residues. J gave up 0 bases and V 0 bases, and 5 bases lay outside the gene matches. Germline loops: CDR1 SGHKS, CDR2 YYEKEE (reference sequence). For TCRbeta, the library was prepared with unique molecular identifiers. MiXCR, applied by TCRdb to the PCR reads, yields one record per CDR3 protein. This sample has fewer than 1 million distinct CDR3 sequences, with around 15% found just once. The chain combines TRBV5-5 with TRBJ2-5; TRBD1 matches 7 bases. The sequence was obtained from a male patient between 10 and 17 years old who had a stem cell transplant for acute lymphoblastic leukemia, so the T cells may come from the graft donor. Here the sequenced sample was PBMCs, mostly from graft donor cells, taken 360 days after TCRalphabeta/CD19-depleted stem cell transplant. Written as DNA, the CDR3 is TGTGCCAGCAGCTTGGTGGGACAGACGTACCAAGAGACCCAGTACTTC. Encoded protein: CASSLVGQTYQETQYF.